This TCR beta chain was observed in a study of blood T cell repertoires in COVID-19. Study at large: From T cells, B-cell-depleted T cells, or PBMCs came the material, which was cDNA or gDNA.

Original methodology: For nucleated cells, counts were estimated from reference gene primer amplification. TCRdb's copy holds only in-frame clones and misses some; the assay was immunoSEQ multiplex PCR. The V and J calls and the clone size are those of that table, but D and trimming were determined from the DNA. The sample contains about 69,000 clones, over 75% of which appear only once. The sequenced sample consisted of peripheral blood. The receptor was isolated from a man older than 75 with acute or convalescent COVID-19.

CDR3 loop: CASSYYEQYF. In nucleotides, the CDR3 is TGTGCCAGTAGTTACTACGAGCAGTACTTC. The V and J genes are TRBV19 and TRBJ2-7; D is uncertain. This CDR3 spans 10 amino acids. Germline values: CDR1 LNHDA, CDR2 SQIVND (reference sequence). V was shortened by 5 bases and J by 3 bases, with 2 bases between the two germline ends.